The clone carrying this TCR beta chain was picked up a small number of times. What it binds is not known. The data stem from a study of molecular identifiers for immune sequencing clone quantification. Whole-study results and caveats: Clonotypes surpassing 20 RNA copies contained over 97% of effector molecules, versus under 1% in naive cells.

RNA fractions of 10%, 30% or 50% and about 19,000 to 1,000,000 sorted cells were the source of naive CD8 libraries. Previously reported methods and listed TCR primers produced the bulk TCR libraries. TCRdb fed the PCR reads into MiXCR, producing one record per CDR3 protein. The table has about 640,000 distinct CDR3 sequences, around 20% seen once; the top ten hold roughly 0.9%. The CDR3 has 15 residues. Unmatched junction bases numbered 9, after V lost 4 bases and J lost 4 bases. In germline, CDR1 is SEHNR, CDR2 FQNEAQ (reference sequence). The clonotype was recovered from a human donor in good health. Some libraries in this study had Jurkat cell RNA spiked in. This chain joins TRBV7-9 and TRBJ1-1; 7 nucleotides align to TRBD1. Sequencing was performed on naive CD8+ T cells from blood, with Jurkat cell RNA spiked in. Subset noted: FACS-sorted CD8+CD4-CCR7+CD45RA+ naive T cells. This CDR3 is CASSSKGQGGTEAFF. The CDR3, as DNA: TGTGCCAGCAGCTCAAAAGGTCAGGGGGGCACTGAAGCTTTCTTT. The full variable domain, completed using reference TRBV7-9 and TRBJ1-1, is DTGVSQNPRHKITKRGQNVTFRCDPISEHNRLYWYRQTLGQGPEFLTYFQNEAQLEKSRLLSDRFSAERPKGSFSTLEIQRTEQGDSAMYLCASSSKGQGGTEAFFGQGTRLTVV.